The 28 T cell receptor beta chains below were found in one sample sequenced in a study of T-cell reconstitution after alpha-beta-depleted transplantation in children. The TCRbeta library incorporated unique molecular identifiers. One entry per CDR3 protein results from TCRdb running MiXCR on the PCR reads. This sample has 450,000 to 500,000 distinct CDR3 sequences; approximately 12% occur once, and the top ten carry more than 5.5%. The sequenced sample was PBMCs from the stem cell graft donor, obtained from the stem cell graft. Receptors were obtained from a human donor who donated a stem cell graft to a child with combined immunodeficiency.

This clonotype showed up just a few times. The rearrangement joins TRBV5-1 to TRBJ2-5; 10 bases line up with TRBD2. The germline V gene has CDR1 SGHRS and CDR2 YFSETQ. The CDR3 has 16 residues. The J segment lost 2 bases and the V segment lost 0 bases, leaving 4 bases of the junction unmatched. The CDR3 coding sequence is TGCGCCAGCAGCTTGGGCAGCGGGGGGGCTCAAGAGACCCAGTACTTC. It yields the protein CASSLGSGGAQETQYF.

The chain has TRBV7-6 and TRBJ2-5; D possibly uses TRBD1 or TRBD2 (6 bases each). Germline values: CDR1 SGHVS, CDR2 FNYEAQ. This CDR3 comprises 16 residues. V lost 2 bases and J 3 bases, leaving 16 bases between the germline ends. In DNA form, the CDR3 reads TGTGCCAGCAGCTTATATCTGGGGGGCTCGAAAGAGACCCAGTACTTC. Translation: CASSLYLGGSKETQYF.

Comments on this clonotype: A single base separates this from a much larger clone, so it may be a read error. This chain joins TRBV28 and TRBJ2-5; D not resolved. Per the germline V gene, CDR1 is MDHEN and CDR2 is SYDVKM. This CDR3 contains 12 residues. This chain's CDR3 is CASSLRTQTEYF. CDR3 coding DNA: TGTGCCAGCAGTTTAAGGACCCAGACCGAGTACTTC.

There are many counts of this clonotype. The gene calls are TRBV20-1 and TRBJ2-1; 8 bases are a match to TRBD2. The V gene's germline CDR1 is DFQATT and CDR2 SNEGSKA (reference sequence). Trimming at V came to 6 bases and at J to 5 bases, leaving 9 bases not matched to a gene. This CDR3 is 14 amino acids long. Written as DNA, the CDR3 is TGCAGTGCCCCTCGGGAGGGTCATCACAATGAGCAGTTCTTC. This gives the protein CSAPREGHHNEQFF.

J is TRBJ2-7 and V is TRBV7-2; D uncertain. CDR3 size: 14 residues. Germline V gene lookup returns CDR1 SGHTA and CDR2 FQGNSA. The ends were cut back, 5 bases at V and 1 base at J, with 12 bases in the middle. DNA for the CDR3: TGTGCCAGCAGCCCCCAGAGGCAGTCCTACGAGCAGTACTTC. This sequence encodes CASSPQRQSYEQYF.

This clonotype occurred many times. The rearrangement links TRBV28 to TRBJ2-1, with TRBD2 as a possible D gene (6 bases). Germline CDR1 and CDR2: MDHEN and SYDVKM. This CDR3 has 15 residues. V dropped 8 bases and J dropped 2 bases, with 16 bases sitting between them. This CDR3 is CASVRDPRAYNEQFF. CDR3 sequence (DNA): TGTGCCAGCGTGCGGGACCCCAGGGCCTACAATGAGCAGTTCTTC.

Only a few counts were recorded for this clonotype. The chain employs TRBV7-2 and TRBJ2-5; TRBD2 matches at 11 bases. The CDR3 covers 16 residues. Trimming removed 3 bases from V and 5 bases from J; junction bases left unmatched: 8. The germline V gene encodes CDR1 SGHTA and CDR2 FQGNSA. This chain's CDR3 is CASSFLWSSGGETQYF. In nucleotides, the CDR3 is TGTGCCAGCAGCTTCCTCTGGTCTAGCGGGGGGGAGACCCAGTACTTC. Full variable domain (outside the CDR3, taken from reference TRBV7-2 and TRBJ2-5): GAGVSQSPSNKVTEKGKDVELRCDPISGHTALYWYRQSLGQGLEFLIYFQGNSAPDKSGLPSDRFSAERTGGSVSTLTIQRTQQEDSAVYLCASSFLWSSGGETQYFGPGTRLLVL.

There are a few counts of this clonotype. This rearrangement joins TRBV6-1 to TRBJ2-5, with a weak D call TRBD1 (6 bases). From germline, CDR1 is MNHNS and CDR2 SASEGT. CDR3 length: 16 residues. The germline V and J ends were trimmed by 8 bases and 5 bases, with 24 bases remaining between them. CDR3 nucleotides: TGTGCCAGCCTACAGGGTCCTTGGGGATCGTCGGAGACCCAGTACTTC. Translating it yields CASLQGPWGSSETQYF.

The chain couples TRBV6-2 or TRBV6-3 to TRBJ2-1; 8 bases fit TRBD2. The CDR3 runs 16 residues. Germline values: CDR1 MNHEY, CDR2 SVGEGT. Trimming removed 2 bases from V and 5 bases from J; junction bases left unmatched: 8. The CDR3 sequence is CASSYTPGLADNEQFF. CDR3 nucleotide sequence: TGTGCCAGCAGTTACACACCCGGACTAGCAGACAATGAGCAGTTCTTC.

At least ten counts were recorded for this clonotype. The chain combines TRBV20-1 with TRBJ2-1; no reliable D call. CDR3 length equals 17 residues. Germline-derived CDR1 and CDR2 are DFQATT and SNEGSKA (reference sequence). The V gene lost 6 bases and the J gene lost 1 base, with 22 bases spanning the gap. The CDR3 here is CSAIGRIWDFSYNEQFF. The CDR3 DNA is TGCAGTGCAATAGGACGGATTTGGGATTTTTCCTACAATGAGCAGTTCTTC.

This clonotype has at least ten counts. The V call is TRBV5-1, the J call TRBJ2-6; 9 bases match TRBD2. CDR3 length: 18 residues. Germline lookup yields CDR1 SGHRS and CDR2 YFSETQ. Losses at the gene ends were 4 bases for V and 0 bases for J; bases not matched to a gene: 8. The CDR3 DNA reads TGCGCCAGCAGCCTCGGCGGGAGGGCCGCCTCTGGGGCCAACGTCCTGACTTTC. Protein: CASSLGGRAASGANVLTF. Filled out from reference TRBV5-1 and TRBJ2-6, the complete variable domain reads KAGVTQTPRYLIKTRGQQVTLSCSPISGHRSVSWYQQTPGQGLQFLFEYFSETQRNKGNFPGRFSGRQFSNSRSEMNVSTLELGDSALYLCASSLGGRAASGANVLTFGAGSRLTVL.

The V call is TRBV4-2, the J call TRBJ2-7, with D unclear. Germline V gene data show CDR1 as LGHNA and CDR2 as YNFKEQ. CDR3 length: 12 amino acids. V lost 1 base and J lost 7, with 8 bases in between. The CDR3 nucleotides read TGTGCCAGCAGCCAAGGATCAGGAGAGCAGTACTTC. As protein: CASSQGSGEQYF.

This clonotype was detected a few times. The rearrangement uses TRBV30 and TRBJ2-1; D unresolved. In germline, CDR1 is GTSNPN, CDR2 SVGIG (reference sequence). This CDR3 contains 12 residues. Trimming cost V 2 bases and J 0 bases, with 2 bases left between them. The CDR3 DNA reads TGTGCCTGGAGTATCTCCTACAATGAGCAGTTCTTC. It codes for CAWSISYNEQFF.

The table lists this clonotype with many counts. The genes are TRBV28 and TRBJ2-7; a weak D match, TRBD1 (6 bases). Trimming removed 3 bases at V and 1 base at J, with 13 bases between. The CDR3 spans 15 residues. Germline V gene sequence: CDR1 MDHEN, CDR2 SYDVKM. The CDR3 here is CASSLPTGQSYEQYF. In DNA, the CDR3 is TGTGCCAGCAGTTTGCCTACAGGACAGTCCTACGAGCAGTACTTC.

The V gene is TRBV10-3, the J gene TRBJ2-2; D is ambiguous. V lost 4 bases and J 2 bases, leaving 11 bases between the germline ends. This CDR3 region has 15 residues. Germline V lookup: CDR1 ENHRY, CDR2 SYGVKD. The CDR3, as DNA: TGTGCCATCAGTGGCGGCGCGCCAAACACCGGGGAGCTGTTTTTT. It codes for CAISGGAPNTGELFF.

There are a few counts of this clonotype. This sequence joins TRBV3-1 and TRBJ2-2, with D perhaps matching TRBD2 (9 bases). The CDR3 is 21 amino acids. The V end was cut by 4 bases, the J end by 2 bases, with 29 bases between. CDR1 and CDR2 from the germline V gene are LGHDT and YNNKEL (reference sequence). The CDR3 sequence: CASSPGRRGLLAGTNTGELFF. The CDR3 coding sequence is TGTGCCAGCAGCCCTGGGCGCAGGGGGCTACTAGCGGGCACCAACACCGGGGAGCTGTTTTTT.

V gene TRBV3-1 combines with J gene TRBJ2-2, with 10 bases that match TRBD1. The germline gives CDR1 LGHDT, CDR2 YNNKEL (reference sequence). The CDR3 spans 16 residues. V lost 1 base, J lost 7 bases, and 6 bases stayed unmatched. The CDR3 loop is CASSQGQGANGGELFF. CDR3 DNA: TGTGCCAGCAGCCAAGGACAGGGGGCTAATGGCGGGGAGCTGTTTTTT.

CDR3 sequence (DNA): TGTGCCAGCTCACCCTTCGTACAGAGCACAGATACGCAGTATTTT. It translates to CASSPFVQSTDTQYF. The rearrangement uses TRBV18 and TRBJ2-3; the D is unclear. V was pared by 3 bases and J by 0 bases, with 10 bases between. This CDR3 contains 15 residues. CDR1 KGHSH and CDR2 LQKENI come from the germline V gene. The full variable domain, completed using reference TRBV18 and TRBJ2-3, is NAGVMQNPRHLVRRRGQEARLRCSPMKGHSHVYWYRQLPEEGLKFMVYLQKENIIDESGMPKERFSAEFPKEGPSILRIQQVVRGDSAAYFCASSPFVQSTDTQYFGPGTRLTVL.

The chain recombines TRBV12-5 with TRBJ2-7; D perhaps matches TRBD1 (6 bases). From germline, CDR1 is LGHNT and CDR2 FRNRAP. The germline V and J ends were trimmed by 2 bases and 5 bases, with 13 bases remaining between them. CDR3 length equals 14 residues. DNA for the CDR3: TGTGCTAGTGGTTTGCCAGGGGAGTTCAACGAGCAGTACTTC. As protein: CASGLPGEFNEQYF.

This clonotype was found many times. The chain joins TRBV29-1 to TRBJ2-5; D uncertain. Germline CDR1 reads SQVTM; CDR2 reads ANQGSEA. The CDR3 loop spans 10 amino acids. V dropped 6 bases and J dropped 5 bases, with 7 bases sitting between them. The CDR3 coding sequence is TGCAGCGTGGCGTGGGAGACCCAGTACTTC. Translated: CSVAWETQYF.

Details on this clonotype: It may be a read error: a sequence one base away is much more abundant. This chain uses TRBV7-9 with TRBJ1-1, with TRBD1 identical over 8 bases. The CDR3 extends over 14 amino acids. With V trimmed by 3 bases and J by 6 bases, 6 bases remained unmatched. Germline assignment: CDR1 SEHNR and CDR2 FQNEAQ (reference sequence). For the CDR3, the DNA is TGTGCCAGCAGCTTGGATTTGACAGGGGCTGAAGCTTTCTTT. Amino acids: CASSLDLTGAEAFF. Drawing the rest from reference TRBV7-9 and TRBJ1-1, the complete variable domain is DTGVSQNPRHKITKRGQNVTFRCDPISEHNRLYWYRQTLGQGPEFLTYFQNEAQLEKSRLLSDRFSAERPKGSFSTLEIQRTEQGDSAMYLCASSLDLTGAEAFFGQGTRLTVV.

This clonotype was counted at least ten times. DNA of the CDR3: TGTGCCAGCAGTCGGGCCGGGACAGATTACGAGCAGTACTTC. Translating it yields CASSRAGTDYEQYF. The genes are TRBV27 and TRBJ2-7; TRBD1 matches 7 bases. Trimming cost V 5 bases and J 4 bases; bases outside gene matches: 8. This CDR3 comprises 14 residues. Germline V gene sequence: CDR1 MNHEY, CDR2 SMNVEV (reference sequence).

The V and J genes are TRBV15 and TRBJ1-5; unclear D gene. Germline V gives CDR1 LNHNV, CDR2 YYDKDF (reference sequence). Trimming stripped 0 bases from V and 4 bases from J, with 10 bases between. This CDR3 is built from 15 residues. In DNA form, the CDR3 reads TGTGCCACCAGCAGAGATCAAGGCCAGAATCAGCCCCAGCATTTT. It is translated as CATSRDQGQNQPQHF. The entire variable domain, with the rest obtained from reference TRBV15 and TRBJ1-5, is as follows: DAMVIQNPRYQVTQFGKPVTLSCSQTLNHNVMYWYQQKSSQAPKLLFHYYDKDFNNEADTPDNFQSRRPNTSFCFLDIRSPGLGDTAMYLCATSRDQGQNQPQHFGDGTRLSIL.

This clonotype was picked up a small number of times. V gene TRBV7-2 combines with J gene TRBJ1-1; D is perhaps TRBD1 (5 bases). The CDR3 loop spans 13 amino acids. Germline CDR1 SGHTA, CDR2 FQGNSA. V was trimmed by 1 base and J by 11 bases, leaving 14 bases between them. DNA for the CDR3: TGTGCCAGCAGCTTAGACGCAGGGTCTATGGCTTTCTTT. Its translation: CASSLDAGSMAFF.

This clonotype was counted at least ten times. V usage is TRBV12-3 or TRBV12-4 and J usage is TRBJ2-1; D may be TRBD2 (6 bases). V was clipped by 1 base and J by 7 bases, with 8 bases between them. The CDR3 runs 13 residues. CDR3 bases: TGTGCCAGCAGTTTAGTAGCGGTGAATGAGCAGTTCTTC. Its protein product is CASSLVAVNEQFF.

The rearrangement uses TRBV20-1 and TRBJ2-5; TRBD1 agrees at 7 bases. This CDR3 is 14 amino acids long. Germline V gene lookup returns CDR1 DFQATT and CDR2 SNEGSKA (reference sequence). The junction had 5 bases not matched to a gene; V was cut back by 2 bases and J by 2 bases. The CDR3 spells CSARPWTGQETQYF. In DNA form, the CDR3 reads TGCAGTGCTAGACCCTGGACAGGTCAAGAGACCCAGTACTTC.

The chain recombines TRBV5-6 with TRBJ1-1; unclear D gene. The length of the CDR3 is 16 residues. V was shortened by 2 bases and J by 0 bases, with 14 bases between the two germline ends. Germline-derived CDR1 and CDR2 are SGHDT and YYEEEE. The CDR3 is CASSFYTEAMNTEAFF. CDR3 coding DNA: TGTGCCAGCAGCTTCTACACGGAAGCCATGAACACTGAAGCTTTCTTT. The full variable domain, in which reference TRBV5-6 and TRBJ1-1 provide the parts outside the CDR3, is DAGVTQSPTHLIKTRGQQVTLRCSPKSGHDTVSWYQQALGQGPQFIFQYYEEEERQRGNFPDRFSGHQFPNYSSELNVNALLLGDSALYLCASSFYTEAMNTEAFFGQGTRLTVV.

This clonotype was observed at least ten times. The chain carries TRBV6-4 and TRBJ2-2; D may be TRBD2 (6 bases). Trimming stripped 6 bases from V and 6 bases from J, with 14 bases between. The germline V gene encodes CDR1 MRHNA and CDR2 SNTAGT. There are 14 residues in the CDR3. The CDR3 DNA reads as TGTGCCAGCAGGATTAGCTGGGAGGCCGGGGAGCTGTTTTTT. It encodes CASRISWEAGELFF.